The rows below give T cell receptor beta chains drawn from one sample of a study of cytomegalovirus exposure and HLA in healthy donors. TCRdb keeps only in-frame clones here, not all; method: immunoSEQ multiplex PCR. The sample contains fewer than 250,000 clones, roughly 88% of which appear only once. The material sequenced was PBMCs. These receptors were collected from a boy between 2 and 10 years old in good health and CMV-seronegative. Each CDR3 is given with its conserved first and last residue. D genes are given only for firm matches. Some rows mark clone size as missing; the rest say once, few, many or name a class of expanded clone.

cdr3_aa: CAISRDRGNQPQHF; cdr3_nt: TGTGCCATCAGCCGGGACAGGGGGAATCAGCCCCAGCATTTT; cdr3_length: 14; clone_size: .; v_call: TRBV10-3; j_call: TRBJ1-5; d_call: TRBD1
cdr3_aa: CASSSTSVSSYNEQFF; cdr3_nt: TGTGCCAGCAGTTCTACTAGCGTGAGCTCCTACAATGAGCAGTTCTTC; cdr3_length: 16; clone_size: .; v_call: TRBV28; j_call: TRBJ2-1; d_call: TRBD2
cdr3_aa: CASSHGTPNSNQPQHF; cdr3_nt: TGTGCCAGCAGCCACGGGACACCGAATAGCAATCAGCCCCAGCATTTT; cdr3_length: 16; clone_size: .; v_call: TRBV7-2; j_call: TRBJ1-5; d_call: .
cdr3_aa: CASSYLGEQYF; cdr3_nt: TGTGCCAGCAGTTACCTCGGCGAGCAGTACTTC; cdr3_length: 11; clone_size: .; v_call: TRBV25-1; j_call: TRBJ2-7; d_call: .
cdr3_aa: CATSGPAEKLFF; cdr3_nt: TGTGCCACCAGCGGTCCTGCGGAAAAACTGTTTTTT; cdr3_length: 12; clone_size: .; v_call: TRBV15; j_call: TRBJ1-4; d_call: .
cdr3_aa: CASSFSSGGTYEQYF; cdr3_nt: TGTGCCAGCAGTTTCTCTAGCGGGGGGACCTACGAGCAGTACTTC; cdr3_length: 15; clone_size: .; v_call: TRBV27; j_call: TRBJ2-7; d_call: TRBD2
cdr3_aa: CASTSMGGAIFYEQYF; cdr3_nt: TGTGCCAGCACCTCTATGGGGGGGGCCATTTTCTACGAGCAGTACTTC; cdr3_length: 16; clone_size: .; v_call: TRBV7-8; j_call: TRBJ2-7; d_call: .
cdr3_aa: CASSPQNTEAFF; cdr3_nt: TGTGCCAGTAGTCCCCAGAACACTGAAGCTTTCTTT; cdr3_length: 12; clone_size: .; v_call: TRBV19; j_call: TRBJ1-1; d_call: .
cdr3_aa: CASSGSSLTDTQYF; cdr3_nt: TGTGCCAGCAGCGGTAGCAGTCTCACAGATACGCAGTATTTT; cdr3_length: 14; clone_size: few; v_call: TRBV9; j_call: TRBJ2-3; d_call: .
cdr3_aa: CASSFLPTGAGGNEQYF; cdr3_nt: TGTGCCAGCAGTTTCCTCCCGACCGGGGCGGGAGGTAACGAGCAGTACTTC; cdr3_length: 17; clone_size: .; v_call: TRBV27; j_call: TRBJ2-7; d_call: TRBD2
cdr3_aa: CAWSVSAGGLRIYNEQFF; cdr3_nt: TGTGCCTGGAGTGTGTCAGCGGGGGGGCTCCGAATCTACAATGAGCAGTTCTTC; cdr3_length: 18; clone_size: .; v_call: TRBV30; j_call: TRBJ2-1; d_call: TRBD2
cdr3_aa: CASSLGQGNNYEQYF; cdr3_nt: TGTGCCAGCAGCCTCGGACAGGGGAACAACTACGAGCAGTACTTC; cdr3_length: 15; clone_size: .; v_call: TRBV11-3; j_call: TRBJ2-7; d_call: TRBD1
cdr3_aa: CATSRESGTANTEAFF; cdr3_nt: TGTGCCACCAGCAGAGAATCCGGGACAGCGAACACTGAAGCTTTCTTT; cdr3_length: 16; clone_size: .; v_call: TRBV15; j_call: TRBJ1-1; d_call: TRBD1
cdr3_aa: CAWSVDRGSEKLFF; cdr3_nt: TGTGCCTGGAGTGTAGACAGGGGCAGTGAAAAACTGTTTTTT; cdr3_length: 14; clone_size: .; v_call: TRBV30; j_call: TRBJ1-4; d_call: TRBD1
cdr3_aa: CASSATGTGGTEAFF; cdr3_nt: TGCGCCAGCAGCGCCACTGGGACAGGGGGCACTGAAGCTTTCTTT; cdr3_length: 15; clone_size: .; v_call: TRBV5-1; j_call: TRBJ1-1; d_call: TRBD1
cdr3_aa: CASSSKGMNTEAFF; cdr3_nt: TGTGCCAGCAGTTCTAAGGGGATGAACACTGAAGCTTTCTTT; cdr3_length: 14; clone_size: .; v_call: TRBV6-5; j_call: TRBJ1-1; d_call: .
cdr3_aa: CASSEGIRRMNNSPLHF; cdr3_nt: TGCGCCAGCAGCGAGGGAATCCGAAGGATGAATAATTCACCCCTCCACTTT; cdr3_length: 17; clone_size: .; v_call: TRBV4-1; j_call: TRBJ1-6; d_call: .
cdr3_aa: CASSYSGDRGGYTF; cdr3_nt: TGTGCCAGCAGTTACTCCGGGGACAGGGGCGGCTACACCTTC; cdr3_length: 14; clone_size: .; v_call: TRBV6-5; j_call: TRBJ1-2; d_call: TRBD1
cdr3_aa: CASSIGQGTRPLHF; cdr3_nt: TGTGCCAGTAGTATTGGTCAGGGCACCAGACCCCTCCACTTT; cdr3_length: 14; clone_size: once; v_call: TRBV19; j_call: TRBJ1-6; d_call: .
cdr3_aa: CASSLDRGTGNTIYF; cdr3_nt: TGTGCCAGCAGCTTAGACAGGGGTACTGGAAACACCATATATTTT; cdr3_length: 15; clone_size: .; v_call: TRBV7-8; j_call: TRBJ1-3; d_call: TRBD1
cdr3_aa: CGGGEDEQYF; cdr3_nt: TGTGGGGGCGGTGAGGACGAGCAGTACTTC; cdr3_length: 10; clone_size: .; v_call: TRBV30; j_call: TRBJ2-7; d_call: .
cdr3_aa: CASRWLDSPLHF; cdr3_nt: TGTGCCAGCAGGTGGCTGGATTCACCCCTCCACTTT; cdr3_length: 12; clone_size: .; v_call: TRBV6-6; j_call: TRBJ1-6; d_call: .
cdr3_aa: CASSKDERERNQPQHF; cdr3_nt: TGTGCCAGCAGCAAGGACGAACGGGAGAGGAATCAGCCCCAGCATTTT; cdr3_length: 16; clone_size: .; v_call: TRBV7-2; j_call: TRBJ1-5; d_call: .
cdr3_aa: CASSDISGGGNEQFF; cdr3_nt: TGTGCCAGCAGTGACATTAGCGGGGGGGGAAATGAGCAGTTCTTC; cdr3_length: 15; clone_size: .; v_call: TRBV6-4; j_call: TRBJ2-1; d_call: TRBD2
cdr3_aa: CASSSDRGLYGYTF; cdr3_nt: TGTGCCAGTAGTTCTGACAGGGGTTTATATGGCTACACCTTC; cdr3_length: 14; clone_size: .; v_call: TRBV19; j_call: TRBJ1-2; d_call: TRBD1
cdr3_aa: CASSVSQGADEQFF; cdr3_nt: TGTGCCAGCAGCGTATCCCAGGGGGCCGATGAGCAGTTCTTC; cdr3_length: 14; clone_size: once; v_call: TRBV9; j_call: TRBJ2-1; d_call: TRBD1
cdr3_aa: CASRGQGAGEQYF; cdr3_nt: TGTGCCAGCAGGGGACAGGGGGCTGGTGAGCAGTACTTC; cdr3_length: 13; clone_size: .; v_call: TRBV6-5; j_call: TRBJ2-5; d_call: TRBD1
cdr3_aa: CASSPPGLPGYEQYF; cdr3_nt: TGTGCCAGCAGCCCTCCGGGACTACCCGGTTACGAGCAGTACTTC; cdr3_length: 15; clone_size: .; v_call: TRBV6-5; j_call: TRBJ2-7; d_call: TRBD2
cdr3_aa: CSVEDRRGVRDTEAFF; cdr3_nt: TGCAGCGTTGAAGATCGCAGGGGAGTCAGGGACACTGAAGCTTTCTTT; cdr3_length: 16; clone_size: .; v_call: TRBV29-1; j_call: TRBJ1-1; d_call: .
cdr3_aa: CATRRGLQGANTEAFF; cdr3_nt: TGCGCCACCAGGAGAGGGTTACAGGGGGCGAACACTGAAGCTTTCTTT; cdr3_length: 16; clone_size: few; v_call: TRBV4-1; j_call: TRBJ1-1; d_call: TRBD1
cdr3_aa: CASRSPGTIYYEQYF; cdr3_nt: TGTGCCAGCAGGTCTCCCGGGACTATTTACTACGAGCAGTACTTC; cdr3_length: 15; clone_size: once; v_call: TRBV27; j_call: TRBJ2-7; d_call: TRBD2
cdr3_aa: CASSLGGAGTSGFQETQYF; cdr3_nt: TGTGCCAGCAGCTTAGGAGGAGCTGGGACTAGCGGCTTTCAAGAGACCCAGTACTTC; cdr3_length: 19; clone_size: once; v_call: TRBV7-9; j_call: TRBJ2-5; d_call: TRBD2
cdr3_aa: CASSQEGTGANGYTF; cdr3_nt: TGCGCCAGCAGCCAAGAGGGGACAGGCGCCAATGGCTACACCTTC; cdr3_length: 15; clone_size: few; v_call: TRBV4-1; j_call: TRBJ1-2; d_call: TRBD1
cdr3_aa: CASSSGTSNFGELFF; cdr3_nt: TGTGCCAGCAGTTCGGGGACTAGTAATTTCGGGGAGCTGTTTTTT; cdr3_length: 15; clone_size: .; v_call: TRBV27; j_call: TRBJ2-2; d_call: TRBD2
cdr3_aa: CASSFGTGDVRYF; cdr3_nt: TGTGCCAGCAGTTTCGGGACAGGGGATGTTCGGTACTTC; cdr3_length: 13; clone_size: .; v_call: TRBV25-1; j_call: TRBJ2-7; d_call: TRBD1
cdr3_aa: CASSESGSLYNEQFF; cdr3_nt: TGTGCCAGCAGCGAGAGCGGGAGTCTCTACAATGAGCAGTTCTTC; cdr3_length: 15; clone_size: .; v_call: TRBV7-9; j_call: TRBJ2-1; d_call: TRBD2
cdr3_aa: CASRDRGSDEQYF; cdr3_nt: TGTGCCAGTCGGGACAGGGGGTCGGACGAGCAGTACTTC; cdr3_length: 13; clone_size: .; v_call: TRBV19; j_call: TRBJ2-7; d_call: TRBD1
cdr3_aa: CASSQSGQVAFF; cdr3_nt: TGCGCCAGCAGTCAATCAGGACAAGTAGCTTTCTTT; cdr3_length: 12; clone_size: few; v_call: TRBV23-1; j_call: TRBJ1-1; d_call: .
cdr3_aa: CASSQVDSDDAFF; cdr3_nt: TGCGCCAGCAGCCAAGTGGACTCGGACGACGCTTTCTTT; cdr3_length: 13; clone_size: .; v_call: TRBV4-1; j_call: TRBJ1-1; d_call: .
cdr3_aa: CASSFRGGSGNTIYF; cdr3_nt: TGTGCCAGCAGCTTCCGAGGGGGCTCTGGAAACACCATATATTTT; cdr3_length: 15; clone_size: .; v_call: TRBV5-8; j_call: TRBJ1-3; d_call: .
cdr3_aa: CASSLGLAGGTQETQYF; cdr3_nt: TGTGCCAGCAGCTTGGGACTAGCGGGAGGCACGCAAGAGACCCAGTACTTC; cdr3_length: 17; clone_size: .; v_call: TRBV5-6; j_call: TRBJ2-5; d_call: TRBD2
cdr3_aa: CASSIPNSRNTEAFF; cdr3_nt: TGTGCCAGTAGTATCCCAAATAGCAGGAACACTGAAGCTTTCTTT; cdr3_length: 15; clone_size: .; v_call: TRBV19; j_call: TRBJ1-1; d_call: .
cdr3_aa: CAISGGKAVTNTGELFF; cdr3_nt: TGTGCCATCAGTGGAGGGAAAGCGGTAACGAACACCGGGGAGCTGTTTTTT; cdr3_length: 17; clone_size: .; v_call: TRBV10-3; j_call: TRBJ2-2; d_call: .
cdr3_aa: CASSLHLGGPKTEAFF; cdr3_nt: TGTGCCAGCAGCCTCCATCTGGGGGGACCAAAGACTGAAGCTTTCTTT; cdr3_length: 16; clone_size: .; v_call: TRBV5-8; j_call: TRBJ1-1; d_call: .